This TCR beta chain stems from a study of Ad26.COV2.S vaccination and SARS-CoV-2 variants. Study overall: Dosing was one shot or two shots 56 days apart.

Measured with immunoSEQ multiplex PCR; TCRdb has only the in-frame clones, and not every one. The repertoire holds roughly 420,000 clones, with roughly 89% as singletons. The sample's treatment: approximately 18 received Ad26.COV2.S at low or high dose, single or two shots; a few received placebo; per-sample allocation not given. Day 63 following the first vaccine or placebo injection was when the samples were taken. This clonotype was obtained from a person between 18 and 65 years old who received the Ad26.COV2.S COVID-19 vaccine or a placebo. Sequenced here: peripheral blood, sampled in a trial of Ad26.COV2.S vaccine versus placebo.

The CDR3 reads CASSLRNLAGVYNEQFF. CDR3 nucleotides: TGTGCCAGCAGCTTGAGAAATCTAGCGGGAGTCTACAATGAGCAGTTCTTC. The gene calls are TRBV5-5 and TRBJ2-1; TRBD2 matches at 10 bases. The J segment lost 3 bases and the V segment lost 1 base, leaving 7 bases of the junction unmatched. Germline loops: CDR1 SGHKS, CDR2 YYEKEE (reference sequence). The CDR3 contains 17 residues.